These 28 T cell receptor beta chains were all obtained from the same sample, sequenced in a study of CD8+ T cells in alopecia areata. Treatment defined: oral pan-JAK inhibitor, 5-10 mg twice daily. In each case, RNA was isolated and then reverse transcribed into cDNA as the sequencing template. Method: immunoSEQ multiplex PCR; TCRdb's copy keeps in-frame clones and lacks some. This table has fewer than 150,000 clones, roughly 82% appearing once. The specimen comprised CD8+ T cells sorted from blood, sampled at week 4, from a patient treated with tofacitinib. These receptor sequences come from a human donor with alopecia areata.

The chain employs TRBV13 and TRBJ2-5; 13 bases are a match to TRBD2. Losses at the gene ends were 2 bases for V and 2 bases for J; bases not matched to a gene: 5. Germline loops: CDR1 PRHDT, CDR2 FYEKMQ (reference sequence). This CDR3 contains 17 residues. The CDR3 region is CASSLRLAGGIQETQYF. Here the CDR3 DNA reads TGTGCCAGCAGCTTAAGACTAGCGGGGGGCATACAAGAGACCCAGTACTTC.

This sequence joins TRBV4-2 and TRBJ2-5; TRBD1 matches at 8 bases. Germline CDR1 reads LGHNA; CDR2 reads YNFKEQ. CDR3 size: 16 residues. Losses at the gene ends were 4 bases for V and 3 bases for J; bases not matched to a gene: 10. DNA for the CDR3: TGTGCCAGCAGCCGGGGACAGGAGATAGCAGAAGAGACCCAGTACTTC. Translating it yields CASSRGQEIAEETQYF.

In nucleotides, the CDR3 is TGTGCCAGCAGTTACTCGACAGGGCCCCTGGATACGCAGTATTTT. Encoded protein: CASSYSTGPLDTQYF. The J gene is TRBJ2-3, the V gene TRBV6-5, with 7 nucleotides matching TRBD1. The CDR3 spans 15 residues. Germline V gene sequence: CDR1 MNHEY, CDR2 SVGAGI. Germline trimming cut 0 bases from V and 6 bases from J; bases unmatched to any gene: 6.

The chain is built from TRBV13 and TRBJ2-3; 7 positions match TRBD2. The CDR3 is made up of 15 amino acids. CDR1 is PRHDT and CDR2 is FYEKMQ in the germline V gene (reference sequence). Unmatched junction bases numbered 3, after V lost 1 base and J lost 2 bases. The CDR3 sequence is CASSLERGTTDTQYF. CDR3 sequence (DNA): TGTGCCAGCAGCTTAGAGCGGGGTACCACAGATACGCAGTATTTT. The full variable domain, rest sourced from reference TRBV13 and TRBJ2-3, is AAGVIQSPRHLIKEKRETATLKCYPIPRHDTVYWYQQGPGQDPQFLISFYEKMQSDKGSIPDRFSAQQFSDYHSELNMSSLELGDSALYFCASSLERGTTDTQYFGPGTRLTVL.

The V call is TRBV4-3, the J call TRBJ2-3; 10 bases agree with TRBD2. V lost 0 bases to trimming and J lost 7 bases; unmatched junction nucleotides: 4. CDR3 size: 15 residues. The germline V gene encodes CDR1 LGHNA and CDR2 YSLEER. This chain's CDR3 is CASSQELAGSYTQYF. The CDR3 DNA is TGCGCCAGCAGCCAAGAACTAGCGGGATCCTATACGCAGTATTTT.

The table lists this clone with a few counts. The J gene is TRBJ2-5, the V gene TRBV10-3; 8 nucleotides line up with TRBD1. Germline-derived CDR1 and CDR2 are ENHRY and SYGVKD. The CDR3 has 16 residues. The junction had 10 bases not matched to a gene; V was cut back by 6 bases and J by 1 base. The CDR3 region is CAIRPGGAGGQETQYF. The CDR3 DNA reads TGTGCCATCAGGCCAGGGGGCGCAGGGGGCCAAGAGACCCAGTACTTC.

This rearrangement joins TRBV2 to TRBJ2-1, with a possible D match to TRBD2 (5 bases). The CDR3 is 13 amino acids. V was trimmed by 8 bases and J by 5 bases, leaving 13 bases between them. CDR1 and CDR2 (germline): SNHLY, FYNNEI. This chain's CDR3 is CASGASRHNEQFF. CDR3 nucleotide sequence: TGTGCCAGCGGCGCTAGCCGGCACAATGAGCAGTTCTTC. Complete variable domain (other parts from reference TRBV2 and TRBJ2-1): EPEVTQTPSHQVTQMGQEVILRCVPISNHLYFYWYRQILGQKVEFLVSFYNNEISEKSEIFDDQFSVERPDGSNFTLKIRSTKLEDSAMYFCASGASRHNEQFFGPGTRLTVL.

V gene TRBV7-8 combines with J gene TRBJ2-3, with 11 bases matching TRBD2. Germline CDR1 reads SGHVS; CDR2 reads FQNEAQ. The CDR3 consists of 17 residues. Losses at the gene ends were 3 bases for V and 2 bases for J; bases not matched to a gene: 7. The CDR3 region is CASSFPTSGGDTDTQYF. CDR3 nucleotide sequence: TGTGCCAGCAGCTTCCCTACTAGCGGGGGAGACACAGATACGCAGTATTTT.

This clone was observed once. The chain has TRBV13 and TRBJ1-2, with D unclear. The CDR3 runs 15 residues. Trimming pared 0 bases from V and 0 bases from J, leaving 8 bases between. CDR1 is PRHDT and CDR2 is FYEKMQ in the germline V gene (reference sequence). As DNA, the CDR3 is TGTGCCAGCAGCTTAGGCTACCAGCCTAACTATGGCTACACCTTC. Encoded protein: CASSLGYQPNYGYTF.

This clone came up a few times. The chain carries TRBV2 and TRBJ1-5; D is unresolved. V lost 4 bases to trimming and J lost 2 bases, with 12 bases between them. The length of the CDR3 is 15 residues. CDR1 is SNHLY and CDR2 is FYNNEI in the germline V gene. CDR3 loop: CASSVGGLGNQPQHF. The CDR3 region has the DNA TGTGCCAGCAGTGTCGGAGGGTTGGGCAATCAGCCCCAGCATTTT.

CDR3 region: CAIGPSGGYQETQYF. For the CDR3, the DNA is TGTGCCATCGGCCCTAGCGGGGGGTACCAAGAGACCCAGTACTTC. This chain links TRBV10-3 with TRBJ2-5, with 11 bases aligning to TRBD2. The CDR3 spans 15 residues. Germline CDR1 reads ENHRY; CDR2 reads SYGVKD. V gave up 8 bases and J gave up 0 bases; unmatched junction bases: 5.

The genes are TRBV29-1 and TRBJ2-1; 9 bases are a match to TRBD1. Germline trimming cut 7 bases from V and 7 bases from J; bases unmatched to any gene: 8. The CDR3 totals 13 residues. CDR1 is SQVTM, CDR2 ANQGSEA, per germline. This chain's CDR3 is CSGFNRGQNEQFF. The DNA for the CDR3 is TGCAGCGGTTTTAACAGGGGGCAGAATGAGCAGTTCTTC.

The chain is built from TRBV30 and TRBJ1-1; D is uncertain. V lost 0 bases to trimming and J lost 0 bases, with 2 bases between them. The CDR3 is made up of 12 amino acids. Germline lookup yields CDR1 GTSNPN and CDR2 SVGIG (reference sequence). The CDR3 region is CAWSVMNTEAFF. CDR3 bases: TGTGCCTGGAGTGTAATGAACACTGAAGCTTTCTTT.

V is TRBV28 and J is TRBJ2-7, with D perhaps TRBD1 (7 bases). V was trimmed by 4 bases and J by 6 bases, leaving 19 bases between them. From germline, CDR1 is MDHEN and CDR2 SYDVKM. This CDR3 is 15 amino acids long. The CDR3 DNA follows: TGTGCCAGCAGTTCCCCCGGGACAGCGGGCTTCGAGCAGTACTTC. Translated: CASSSPGTAGFEQYF.

This rearrangement joins TRBV6-1 to TRBJ2-3, with D uncertain. This CDR3 region has 15 residues. The V gene's germline CDR1 is MNHNS and CDR2 SASEGT. Trimming shortened V by 6 bases and J by 2 bases, and 15 bases separated the two germline ends. As DNA, the CDR3 is TGTGCCAGCAGCAAAGGCCTTCTGTACACAGATACGCAGTATTTT. Translating gives CASSKGLLYTDTQYF.

V gene TRBV10-3 combines with J gene TRBJ2-5; 11 bases map to TRBD2. Germline CDR1 is ENHRY and CDR2 is SYGVKD. CDR3 length: 14 amino acids. V lost 6 bases and J lost 5; bases outside the gene matches: 5. The CDR3 DNA follows: TGTGCCATCAGCCTAGCGGGGGGCGCGGAGACCCAGTACTTC. Its translation is CAISLAGGAETQYF.

V is TRBV27 and J is TRBJ2-2; 10 bases map to TRBD2. Losses at the gene ends were 2 bases for V and 2 bases for J; bases not matched to a gene: 5. The CDR3 extends over 17 amino acids. The germline V gene encodes CDR1 MNHEY and CDR2 SMNVEV (reference sequence). The CDR3 here is CASSLRGLAVNTGELFF. For the CDR3, the DNA is TGTGCCAGCAGTTTAAGAGGACTAGCGGTTAACACCGGGGAGCTGTTTTTT.

The V call is TRBV4-3, the J call TRBJ2-1; D is undetermined. CDR3 length: 18 residues. CDR1 and CDR2 (germline): LGHNA, YSLEER. The V end was cut by 2 bases, the J end by 6 bases, with 23 bases between. The CDR3 here is CASSQSLSAPASINEQFF. As DNA, the CDR3 is TGCGCCAGCAGCCAATCCCTTTCGGCCCCGGCTTCGATCAATGAGCAGTTCTTC.

This clone has only one observation. CDR3 nucleotide sequence: TGCAGCGTTGTCCAGCCCAACTACAATGAGCAGTTCTTC. It encodes CSVVQPNYNEQFF. The rearrangement joins TRBV29-1 to TRBJ2-1; unclear D gene. Germline loops: CDR1 SQVTM, CDR2 ANQGSEA. The CDR3 has 13 amino acids. V shed 4 bases and J shed 3 bases, with 10 bases lying between them.

This clone was found once. This chain connects TRBV27 to TRBJ2-7; 7 bases align to TRBD1. This CDR3 spans 16 amino acids. Looked up from germline, CDR1 is MNHEY and CDR2 is SMNVEV (reference sequence). Trimming took 0 bases from V and 0 from J; bases not matched to a gene: 5. CDR3 loop: CASSLSGGAISYEQYF. CDR3 sequence (DNA): TGTGCCAGCAGTTTATCAGGGGGCGCAATCTCCTACGAGCAGTACTTC.

The chain has TRBV5-1 and TRBJ2-1, with D uncertain. Germline V gene data show CDR1 as SGHRS and CDR2 as YFSETQ. The V and J ends lost 4 bases and 0 bases respectively, with 20 bases between them. There are 18 residues in the CDR3. The CDR3 region has the DNA TGCGCCAGCAGCCTGACATACCGACTGACAAGCTCCTACAATGAGCAGTTCTTC. Its protein is CASSLTYRLTSSYNEQFF.

The chain couples TRBV4-3 to TRBJ1-2; no clear D gene. This CDR3 has 15 residues. Germline V gives CDR1 LGHNA, CDR2 YSLEER. Trimming pared 3 bases from V and 5 bases from J, leaving 16 bases between. The CDR3 nucleotides are TGCGCCAGCAGCCATCGCTGGTCCGTAGAGTATGGCTACACCTTC. Protein sequence: CASSHRWSVEYGYTF.

This sequence joins TRBV7-9 and TRBJ2-5; weak D call: TRBD1 (6 bases). Germline loops: CDR1 SEHNR, CDR2 FQNEAQ (reference sequence). The CDR3 runs 14 residues. V was pared by 5 bases and J by 2 bases, with 12 bases between. CDR3 residues: CASSISGQQETQYF. DNA of the CDR3: TGTGCCAGCAGCATCAGTGGACAGCAAGAGACCCAGTACTTC.

CDR3 coding DNA: TGTGCCAGCAGCCCGGGCTCTAACTATGGCTACACCTTC. This encodes CASSPGSNYGYTF. V usage is TRBV14 and J usage is TRBJ1-2, with no clear D. V gave up 4 bases and J gave up 0 bases, with 6 bases separating them. This CDR3 has 13 residues. Germline CDR1 is SGHDN and CDR2 is FVKESK.

Points on this clone: One end of the junction is discordant with germline, which a read error may explain. The sample contains more than one DNA sequence encoding this CDR3. The chain couples TRBV27 to TRBJ2-6; D not resolved. The V gene's germline CDR1 is MNHEY and CDR2 SMNVEV (reference sequence). CDR3 length: 15 residues. CDR3 sequence: CASSLSGSGANVLTF. The CDR3 bases are TGTGCCAGCAGCTTATCGGGCTCTGGGGCCAACGTCCTGACTTTC.

V usage is TRBV7-3 and J usage is TRBJ2-7; no clear D gene. This CDR3 comprises 14 residues. Trimming took off 7 bases at V and 4 bases at J, with 17 bases between the two ends. The V gene's germline CDR1 is SGHTA and CDR2 FQGTGA. CDR3: CASTSYGPGYEQYF. CDR3 in DNA: TGTGCCAGCACCAGCTACGGACCTGGTTACGAGCAGTACTTC.

The chain uses TRBV30 and TRBJ2-7, with unresolved D. Per the germline V gene, CDR1 is GTSNPN and CDR2 is SVGIG (reference sequence). The CDR3 runs 12 residues. Trimming shortened V by 3 bases and J by 3 bases, and 9 bases separated the two germline ends. Written as DNA, the CDR3 is TGTGCCTGGAGATCTGTGAACTACGAGCAGTACTTC. Protein product: CAWRSVNYEQYF.

The J gene is TRBJ2-3, the V gene TRBV7-8; no clear D gene. Germline assignment: CDR1 SGHVS and CDR2 FQNEAQ. The CDR3 has 12 amino acids. Trimming took off 3 bases at V and 3 bases at J, with 4 bases between the two ends. DNA for the CDR3: TGTGCCAGCAGCTTCAGAACAGATACGCAGTATTTT. It translates to CASSFRTDTQYF.